This T cell receptor beta chain was retrieved from a study of CD8 T cells in ankylosing spondylitis. Study outcomes and limitations: With a CD8+ phenotype, disease-linked clones were relatively rare in peripheral blood.

Turning to this clonotype: The target antigen is unknown.

CDR1 and CDR2 (germline): MNHNS, SASEGT. The CDR3 totals 14 residues. V was pared by 6 bases and J by 9 bases, with 13 bases of the junction left unmatched. TCRdb fed the 5' RACE reads into MiXCR, producing one record per CDR3 protein. The table includes hundreds of thousands of distinct CDR3 sequences, 30% to 40% detected once. This rearrangement joins TRBV6-1 to TRBJ1-2, with 7 nucleotides matching TRBD1. What was sequenced was blood, either unsorted or a sorted T cell fraction (not recorded which). This receptor was taken from a male donor with ankylosing spondylitis or in good health (not recorded which). The CDR3 region is CASSQNRDRRSYTF. CDR3 DNA: TGTGCCAGCAGCCAAAACCGGGACAGAAGGAGCTACACCTTC.